This T cell receptor beta chain appears in the sequencing data of a study of cytotoxic CD8 clonotypes in ibrutinib-treated CLL. The wider study: There were 11 relapsed/refractory patients and more than 14 treatment-naive patients, and around 18 were IGHV unmutated. Partial responders 24, complete 2; roughly twelve progressed and roughly 15 stayed in remission by median 68 months. Study-level results: Relative to age-matched healthy donors, clonality at baseline was higher, and it tracked circulating CD8+ T-cell counts.

Produced via immunoSEQ multiplex PCR; TCRdb's table is partial and in-frame only. The sample has 150,000 or so clones, 70% to 90% seen once; the top ten hold less than 9%. With respect to this clone: The antigen remains unidentified.

This CDR3 is 13 amino acids long. The V gene lost 0 bases and the J gene lost 8 bases, with 11 bases spanning the gap. CDR1 is SGHDT, CDR2 YYEEEE, per germline. Frozen PBMC stocks contributed around 1.8 micrograms of genomic DNA to the TCR beta libraries. The input for sequencing was PBMCs, taken after 36 months of ibrutinib treatment. The chain is built from TRBV5-6 and TRBJ1-1; D ambiguous. This TCR came from a human donor with chronic lymphocytic leukemia. CDR3 residues: CASSLAGGLEAFF. The CDR3 coding sequence is TGTGCCAGCAGCTTGGCGGGCGGGCTGGAAGCTTTCTTT.